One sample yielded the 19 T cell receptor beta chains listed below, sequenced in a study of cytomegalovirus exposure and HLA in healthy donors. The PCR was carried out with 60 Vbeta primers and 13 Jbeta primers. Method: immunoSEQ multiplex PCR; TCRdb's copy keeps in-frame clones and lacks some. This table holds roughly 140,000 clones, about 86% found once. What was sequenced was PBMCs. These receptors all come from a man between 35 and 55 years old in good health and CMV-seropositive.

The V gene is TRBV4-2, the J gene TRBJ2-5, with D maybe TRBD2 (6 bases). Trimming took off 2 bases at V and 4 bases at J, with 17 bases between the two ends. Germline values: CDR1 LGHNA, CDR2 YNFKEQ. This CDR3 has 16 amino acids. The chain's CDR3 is CASSQRGVGTPETQYF. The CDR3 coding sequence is TGTGCCAGCAGCCAAAGAGGGGTAGGGACTCCAGAGACCCAGTACTTC.

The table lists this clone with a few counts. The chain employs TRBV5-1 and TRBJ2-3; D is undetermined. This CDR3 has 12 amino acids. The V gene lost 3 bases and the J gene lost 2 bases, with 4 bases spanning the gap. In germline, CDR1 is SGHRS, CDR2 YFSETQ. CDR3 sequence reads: CASSSPTDTQYF. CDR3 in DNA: TGCGCCAGCAGCTCTCCCACAGATACGCAGTATTTT.

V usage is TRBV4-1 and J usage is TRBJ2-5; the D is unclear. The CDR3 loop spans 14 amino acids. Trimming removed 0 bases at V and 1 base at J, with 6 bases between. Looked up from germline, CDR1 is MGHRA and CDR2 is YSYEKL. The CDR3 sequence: CASSQEAIQETQYF. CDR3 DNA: TGCGCCAGCAGCCAAGAGGCAATCCAAGAGACCCAGTACTTC.

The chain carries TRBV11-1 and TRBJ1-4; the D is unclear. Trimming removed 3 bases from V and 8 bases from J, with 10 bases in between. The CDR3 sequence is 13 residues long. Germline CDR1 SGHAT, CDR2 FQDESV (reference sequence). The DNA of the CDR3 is TGTGCCAGCAGCTTCATCACCGGGGAAAAACTGTTTTTT. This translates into CASSFITGEKLFF.

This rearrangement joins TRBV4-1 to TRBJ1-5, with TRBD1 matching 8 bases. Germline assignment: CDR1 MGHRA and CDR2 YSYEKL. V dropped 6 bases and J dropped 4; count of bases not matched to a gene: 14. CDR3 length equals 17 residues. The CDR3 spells CASSLTVVRGPNQPQHF. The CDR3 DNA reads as TGCGCCAGCAGTCTGACAGTCGTCAGGGGGCCTAATCAGCCCCAGCATTTT.

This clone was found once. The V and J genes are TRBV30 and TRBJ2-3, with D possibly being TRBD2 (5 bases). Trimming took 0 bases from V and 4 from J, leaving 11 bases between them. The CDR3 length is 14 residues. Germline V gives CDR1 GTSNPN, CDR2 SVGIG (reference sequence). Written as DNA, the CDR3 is TGTGCCTGGAGTGTAACCGGGAACCCAGATACGCAGTATTTT. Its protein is CAWSVTGNPDTQYF.

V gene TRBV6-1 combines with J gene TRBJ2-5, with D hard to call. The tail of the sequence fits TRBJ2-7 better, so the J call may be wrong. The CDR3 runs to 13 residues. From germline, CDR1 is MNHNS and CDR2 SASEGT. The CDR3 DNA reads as TGTGCCAGCAGTCAAGGGCGGTACTACGAGCAGTACTTC. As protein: CASSQGRYYEQYF.

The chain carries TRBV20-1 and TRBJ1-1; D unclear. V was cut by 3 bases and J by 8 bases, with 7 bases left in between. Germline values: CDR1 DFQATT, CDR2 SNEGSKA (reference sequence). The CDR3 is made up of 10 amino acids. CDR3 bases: TGCAGTGCTAGTGCGGAAGAAGCTTTCTTT. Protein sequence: CSASAEEAFF.

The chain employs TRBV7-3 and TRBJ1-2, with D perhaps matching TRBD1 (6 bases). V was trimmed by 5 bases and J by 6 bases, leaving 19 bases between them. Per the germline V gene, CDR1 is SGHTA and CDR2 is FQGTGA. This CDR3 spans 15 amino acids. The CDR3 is CASSRDGGGGNGYTF. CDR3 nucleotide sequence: TGTGCCAGCAGCCGGGATGGGGGGGGCGGGAATGGCTACACCTTC.

The CDR3 reads CASSGATTDTQYF. The CDR3 DNA reads as TGCGCCAGCAGCGGGGCAACCACAGATACGCAGTATTTT. V is TRBV5-1 and J is TRBJ2-3, with TRBD1 as a possible D gene (5 bases). Trimming stripped 4 bases from V and 2 bases from J, with 8 bases between. Germline CDR1 is SGHRS and CDR2 is YFSETQ. CDR3 size: 13 residues.

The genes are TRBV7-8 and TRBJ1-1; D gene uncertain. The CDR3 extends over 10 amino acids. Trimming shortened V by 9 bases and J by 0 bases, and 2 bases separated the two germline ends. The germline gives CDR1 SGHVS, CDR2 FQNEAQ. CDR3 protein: CASMNTEAFF. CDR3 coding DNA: TGTGCCAGTATGAACACTGAAGCTTTCTTT.

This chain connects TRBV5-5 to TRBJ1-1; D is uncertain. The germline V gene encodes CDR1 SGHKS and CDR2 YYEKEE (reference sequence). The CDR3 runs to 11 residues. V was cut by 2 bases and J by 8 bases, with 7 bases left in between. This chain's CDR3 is CASSFGGEAFF. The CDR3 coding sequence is TGTGCCAGCAGCTTTGGAGGAGAAGCTTTCTTT. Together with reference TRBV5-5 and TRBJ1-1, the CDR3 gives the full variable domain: DAGVTQSPTHLIKTRGQQVTLRCSPISGHKSVSWYQQVLGQGPQFIFQYYEKEERGRGNFPDRFSARQFPNYSSELNVNALLLGDSALYLCASSFGGEAFFGQGTRLTVV.

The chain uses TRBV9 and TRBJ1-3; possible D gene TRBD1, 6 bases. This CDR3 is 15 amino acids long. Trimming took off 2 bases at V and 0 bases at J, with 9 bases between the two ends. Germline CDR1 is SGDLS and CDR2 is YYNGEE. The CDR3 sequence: CASSVQGSSGNTIYF. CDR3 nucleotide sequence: TGTGCCAGCAGCGTCCAGGGGTCCTCTGGAAACACCATATATTTT.

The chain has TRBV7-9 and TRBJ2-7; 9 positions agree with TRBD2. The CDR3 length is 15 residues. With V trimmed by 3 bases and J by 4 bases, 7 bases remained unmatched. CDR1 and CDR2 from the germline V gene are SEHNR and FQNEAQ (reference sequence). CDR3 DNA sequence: TGTGCCAGCAGCTTTTACCGAGCGGGAGGATACGAGCAGTACTTC. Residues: CASSFYRAGGYEQYF.

DNA of the CDR3: TGTGCCAGCTCACCATACGACAGTGCTACCTACGAGCAGTACTTC. This gives the protein CASSPYDSATYEQYF. V and J are TRBV18 and TRBJ2-7; a weak D match, TRBD1 (5 bases). The CDR3 sequence is 15 residues long. Per the germline V gene, CDR1 is KGHSH and CDR2 is LQKENI. V dropped 2 bases and J dropped 2 bases, with 13 bases sitting between them.

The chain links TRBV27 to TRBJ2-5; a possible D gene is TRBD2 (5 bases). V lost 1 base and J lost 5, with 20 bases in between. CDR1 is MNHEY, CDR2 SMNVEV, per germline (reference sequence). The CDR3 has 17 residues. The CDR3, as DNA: TGTGCCAGCAGTTTATGGCAAGGGCCGGGGAATGGGGAGACCCAGTACTTC. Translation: CASSLWQGPGNGETQYF.

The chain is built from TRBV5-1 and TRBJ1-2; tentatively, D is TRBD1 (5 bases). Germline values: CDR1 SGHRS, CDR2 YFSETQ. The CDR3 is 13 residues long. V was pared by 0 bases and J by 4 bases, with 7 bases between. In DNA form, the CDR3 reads TGCGCCAGCAGCTTGGGGAGGGGCTATGGCTACACCTTC. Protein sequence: CASSLGRGYGYTF. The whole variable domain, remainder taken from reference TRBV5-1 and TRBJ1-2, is KAGVTQTPRYLIKTRGQQVTLSCSPISGHRSVSWYQQTPGQGLQFLFEYFSETQRNKGNFPGRFSGRQFSNSRSEMNVSTLELGDSALYLCASSLGRGYGYTFGSGTRLTVV.

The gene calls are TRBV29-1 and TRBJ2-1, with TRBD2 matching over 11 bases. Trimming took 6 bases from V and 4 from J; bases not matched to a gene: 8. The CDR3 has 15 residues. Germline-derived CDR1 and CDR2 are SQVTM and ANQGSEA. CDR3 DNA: TGCAGCGTGAGGGCTAGCGGGGGGATTTACAATGAGCAGTTCTTC. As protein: CSVRASGGIYNEQFF.

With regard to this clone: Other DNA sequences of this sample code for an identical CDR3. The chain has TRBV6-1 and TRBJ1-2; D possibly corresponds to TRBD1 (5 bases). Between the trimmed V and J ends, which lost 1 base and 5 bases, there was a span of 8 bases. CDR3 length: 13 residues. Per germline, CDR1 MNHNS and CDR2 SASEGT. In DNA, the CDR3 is TGTGCCAGCAGTGAAGTGACAGAATATGGCTACACCTTC. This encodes CASSEVTEYGYTF.